Below, 25 T cell receptor beta chains from the same sample are listed, as sequenced in a study of cytomegalovirus exposure and HLA in healthy donors. Both 60 Vbeta primers and 13 Jbeta primers went into the PCR. Produced via immunoSEQ multiplex PCR; TCRdb's table is partial and in-frame only. Among 90,000 to 150,000 clones listed, roughly 60% were seen once. Sequences were obtained from PBMCs. The source of these receptors is a man aged 35 to 55 in good health and CMV-seropositive.

The chain is built from TRBV4-3 and TRBJ1-2; TRBD1 might be the D (5 bases). Deletions cut 0 bases from V and 6 bases from J, with 14 bases between. The CDR3 is 15 residues long. CDR1 is LGHNA and CDR2 is YSLEER in the germline V gene. For the CDR3, the DNA is TGCGCCAGCAGCCAAGATTATGGGGGGACTGATGGCTACACCTTC. This sequence encodes CASSQDYGGTDGYTF.

The chain combines TRBV7-2 with TRBJ2-7, with a possible D match to TRBD2 (6 bases). Germline CDR1 is SGHTA and CDR2 is FQGNSA. CDR3 length equals 16 residues. Deletions cut 0 bases from V and 4 bases from J, with 16 bases between. CDR3 sequence reads: CASSLAPSGWGYEQYF. Here the CDR3 DNA reads TGTGCCAGCAGCTTAGCGCCGAGCGGGTGGGGTTACGAGCAGTACTTC.

The V and J genes are TRBV18 and TRBJ2-2; 8 bases map to TRBD1. V trimming: 3 bases; J trimming: 1 base; junction bases outside the gene matches: 7. This CDR3 is 17 amino acids long. Germline CDR1 and CDR2: KGHSH and LQKENI. The CDR3 reads CASSPTTGTGNTGELFF. The CDR3 DNA sequence: TGTGCCAGCTCACCTACGACCGGGACAGGGAACACCGGGGAGCTGTTTTTT.

This chain connects TRBV7-9 to TRBJ2-7; 11 bases line up with TRBD1. Looked up from germline, CDR1 is SEHNR and CDR2 is FQNEAQ (reference sequence). The V segment lost 5 bases and the J segment 1 base; nucleotides outside the gene matches: 7. The CDR3 sequence is 16 residues long. The CDR3 DNA sequence: TGTGCCAGCAGCCGTGGGACAGGGGGTCCATCCTACGAGCAGTACTTC. Translated, it gives CASSRGTGGPSYEQYF.

A few counts support this clone. The genes are TRBV29-1 and TRBJ2-7, with TRBD1 as a possible D gene (7 bases). Germline lookup yields CDR1 SQVTM and CDR2 ANQGSEA. Trimming took 6 bases from V and 0 from J, leaving 15 bases between them. The CDR3 is 14 amino acids. CDR3 loop: CSVAGGKSSYEQYF. The CDR3 DNA sequence: TGCAGCGTCGCAGGGGGGAAAAGCTCCTACGAGCAGTACTTC.

The CDR3 region is CASSFGTGGEKLFF. CDR3 sequence (DNA): TGTGCCAGCAGCTTTGGGACAGGTGGTGAAAAACTGTTTTTT. The J gene is TRBJ1-4, the V gene TRBV5-5, with 8 nucleotides matching TRBD1. The CDR3 spans 14 residues. V was pared by 2 bases and J by 7 bases, with 4 bases of the junction left unmatched. Germline lookup yields CDR1 SGHKS and CDR2 YYEKEE (reference sequence).

J is TRBJ1-2 and V is TRBV29-1; D call uncertain. The CDR3 loop spans 12 amino acids. With 1 base removed from V and 4 bases from J, the gap between germline ends came to 7 bases. Germline V CDR1 and CDR2: SQVTM, ANQGSEA. CDR3 coding DNA: TGCAGCGTTGAAGGGGCAGTCTATGGCTACACCTTC. Translated, it gives CSVEGAVYGYTF.

This rearrangement joins TRBV11-2 to TRBJ1-6; the D gene is possibly TRBD1 (5 bases). In germline, CDR1 is SGHAT, CDR2 FQNNGV. This CDR3 is built from 14 residues. The V end was cut by 2 bases, the J end by 10 bases, with 12 bases between. CDR3 in DNA: TGTGCCAGCAGCTTAACGGGGGAGAGGTCACCCCTCCACTTT. Protein: CASSLTGERSPLHF.

This clone was seen once. The V and J genes are TRBV2 and TRBJ2-7, with D tentatively TRBD2 (5 bases). Germline V lookup: CDR1 SNHLY, CDR2 FYNNEI. V was cut by 4 bases and J by 6 bases, with 10 bases left in between. This CDR3 spans 12 amino acids. The chain's CDR3 is CASSVAAGEQYF. The DNA of the CDR3 is TGTGCCAGCAGTGTGGCCGCGGGCGAGCAGTACTTC.

V usage is TRBV27 and J usage is TRBJ2-3, with 8 bases aligning to TRBD1. The CDR3 sequence is 16 residues long. Germline lookup yields CDR1 MNHEY and CDR2 SMNVEV (reference sequence). V gave up 5 bases and J gave up 1 base; unmatched junction bases: 8. This CDR3 is CASSRDRIGRTDTQYF. The CDR3 bases are TGTGCCAGCAGTAGGGACAGGATAGGGCGCACAGATACGCAGTATTTT.

The CDR3 DNA is TGTGCCAGCAGCCAAGGACTCCTCTCTGGAAACACCATATATTTT. Translated: CASSQGLLSGNTIYF. J is TRBJ1-3 and V is TRBV4-2; D gene ambiguous. The CDR3 totals 15 residues. V gave up 1 base and J gave up 0 bases, with 7 bases separating them. Germline V gene lookup returns CDR1 LGHNA and CDR2 YNFKEQ.

This clone occurred a few times. This chain uses TRBV7-9 with TRBJ1-1; D gene unclear. CDR1 and CDR2 (germline): SEHNR, FQNEAQ (reference sequence). The V end was cut by 4 bases, the J end by 4 bases, with 10 bases between. This CDR3 is built from 13 residues. The CDR3 region is CASSYGQVTEAFF. CDR3 nucleotide sequence: TGTGCCAGCAGCTATGGCCAGGTCACTGAAGCTTTCTTT.

This clone was seen a handful of times. The rearrangement links TRBV11-3 to TRBJ1-5, with a tentative D call TRBD1 (5 bases). CDR3 length: 17 amino acids. V was cut by 5 bases and J by 0 bases, with 17 bases left in between. CDR1 is SGHNT and CDR2 is YENEEA in the germline V gene. CDR3 in DNA: TGTGCCAGCAGCACAAAGACCAGGGACTATAGCAATCAGCCCCAGCATTTT. Its protein is CASSTKTRDYSNQPQHF.

This chain uses TRBV28 with TRBJ2-2; D is unclear. CDR1 is MDHEN, CDR2 SYDVKM, per germline. The length of the CDR3 is 14 residues. Deletions cut 8 bases from V and 1 base from J, with 11 bases between. CDR3 coding DNA: TGTGCCAGCCGCGAACCCCTGAACACCGGGGAGCTGTTTTTT. Its protein product is CASREPLNTGELFF.

This clone was observed a handful of times. V and J are TRBV7-9 and TRBJ1-1; 9 nucleotides align to TRBD1. V shed 5 bases, J shed 4 bases, and the junction held 11 bases outside the gene matches. The CDR3 length is 16 residues. Germline-derived CDR1 and CDR2 are SEHNR and FQNEAQ (reference sequence). The CDR3 protein is CASSEQGADGSTEAFF. The CDR3 DNA follows: TGTGCCAGCAGCGAACAGGGGGCAGACGGTTCCACTGAAGCTTTCTTT.

In DNA form, the CDR3 reads TGCGCCAGCAGCCAAGATGTTGGGGGGGGAGGGCCCTACGAGCAGTACTTC. Protein product: CASSQDVGGGGPYEQYF. The rearrangement links TRBV4-3 to TRBJ2-5; 7 nucleotides match TRBD2. The end of the DNA aligns better with TRBJ2-7, so the J call may be wrong. Germline CDR1 is LGHNA and CDR2 is YSLEER. CDR3 size: 17 residues.

The chain couples TRBV10-3 to TRBJ2-2; D is ambiguous. Between the trimmed V and J ends, which lost 0 bases and 8 bases, there was a span of 4 bases. This CDR3 region has 12 residues. The germline V gene has CDR1 ENHRY and CDR2 SYGVKD. CDR3 DNA: TGTGCCATCAGTGAGTCTCAAGGGGAGCTGTTTTTT. It codes for CAISESQGELFF.

The chain combines TRBV18 with TRBJ2-2, with 10 positions matching TRBD2. The germline V gene has CDR1 KGHSH and CDR2 LQKENI. This CDR3 region has 15 residues. Losses at the gene ends were 9 bases for V and 1 base for J; bases not matched to a gene: 5. The CDR3 reads CASRRTSGNTGELFF. For the CDR3, the DNA is TGTGCCAGTCGCCGGACTAGCGGGAACACCGGGGAGCTGTTTTTT.

The rearrangement links TRBV5-4 to TRBJ2-5; D gene unclear. The CDR3 contains 14 residues. CDR1 is SGHNT, CDR2 YYREEE, per germline (reference sequence). V lost 5 bases and J lost 3, with 14 bases in between. CDR3 protein: CASRQFTRKETQYF. The CDR3, as DNA: TGTGCCAGCAGACAATTTACAAGAAAAGAGACCCAGTACTTC.

V gene TRBV27 combines with J gene TRBJ1-4; D is unresolved. CDR3 size: 15 residues. The V gene's germline CDR1 is MNHEY and CDR2 SMNVEV (reference sequence). Between the trimmed V and J ends, which lost 1 base and 4 bases, there was a span of 10 bases. CDR3 DNA sequence: TGTGCCAGCAGTTTATTCATGGGCAGTAATGAAAAACTGTTTTTT. It specifies CASSLFMGSNEKLFF.

This clone has a single count. The chain is built from TRBV28 and TRBJ1-2; D possibly corresponds to TRBD1 (5 bases). In germline, CDR1 is MDHEN, CDR2 SYDVKM. Trimming took 4 bases from V and 5 from J, leaving 14 bases between them. The CDR3 length is 14 residues. The CDR3 protein is CASSWYGAAYGYTF. The DNA of the CDR3 is TGTGCCAGCAGTTGGTATGGGGCGGCTTATGGCTACACCTTC.

This clone was seen a single time. The gene calls are TRBV7-9 and TRBJ1-2; 8 nucleotides line up with TRBD1. The CDR3 extends over 17 amino acids. The germline V gene has CDR1 SEHNR and CDR2 FQNEAQ (reference sequence). V trimming: 0 bases; J trimming: 3 bases; junction bases outside the gene matches: 9. CDR3 sequence (DNA): TGTGCCAGCAGCTTAGCCTACCCAGGGGGCGGCGACTATGGCTACACCTTC. Its translation: CASSLAYPGGGDYGYTF.

This rearrangement joins TRBV19 to TRBJ2-7; 7 positions match TRBD1. CDR1 and CDR2 (germline): LNHDA, SQIVND (reference sequence). The V segment lost 3 bases and the J segment 2 bases; nucleotides outside the gene matches: 4. The CDR3 contains 14 residues. Written as DNA, the CDR3 is TGTGCCAGTAGTATCCCGGGACAGACCTACGAGCAGTACTTC. Translating gives CASSIPGQTYEQYF.

The chain links TRBV6-5 to TRBJ2-7; possible D gene TRBD2, 5 bases. Trimming removed 8 bases at V and 1 base at J, with 15 bases between. Germline CDR1 reads MNHEY; CDR2 reads SVGAGI. The CDR3 has 14 amino acids. The CDR3 DNA is TGTGCCAGCGAGAGCGGAGGTGGTTCCTACGAGCAGTACTTC. It encodes CASESGGGSYEQYF.

This clone showed up just a few times. The chain uses TRBV11-2 and TRBJ2-7, with D possibly TRBD2 on 6 matching bases. In germline, CDR1 is SGHAT, CDR2 FQNNGV. V was shortened by 5 bases and J by 3 bases, with 11 bases between the two germline ends. This CDR3 is 13 amino acids long. The CDR3 sequence is CASSQDYFYEQYF. In DNA form, the CDR3 reads TGTGCCAGCAGCCAGGACTATTTCTACGAGCAGTACTTC.